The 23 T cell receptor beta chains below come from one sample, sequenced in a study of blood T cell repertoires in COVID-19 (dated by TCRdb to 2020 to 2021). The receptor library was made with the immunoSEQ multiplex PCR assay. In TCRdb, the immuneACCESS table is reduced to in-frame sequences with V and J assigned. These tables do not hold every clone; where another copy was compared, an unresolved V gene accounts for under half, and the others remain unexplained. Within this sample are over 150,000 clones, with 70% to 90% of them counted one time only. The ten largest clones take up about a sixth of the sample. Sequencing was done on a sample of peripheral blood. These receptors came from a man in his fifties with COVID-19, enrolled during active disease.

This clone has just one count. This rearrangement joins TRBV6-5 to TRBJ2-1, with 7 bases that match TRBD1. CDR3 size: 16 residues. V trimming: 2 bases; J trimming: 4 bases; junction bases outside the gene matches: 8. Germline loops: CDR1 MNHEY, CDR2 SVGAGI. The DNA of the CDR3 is TGTGCCAGCAGTTACCCGACAGGGAGCAATTACAATGAGCAGTTCTTC. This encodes CASSYPTGSNYNEQFF.

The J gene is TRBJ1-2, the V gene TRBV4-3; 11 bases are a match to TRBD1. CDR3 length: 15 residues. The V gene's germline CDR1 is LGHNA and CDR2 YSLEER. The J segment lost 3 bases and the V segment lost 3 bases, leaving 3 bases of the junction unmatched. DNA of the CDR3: TGCGCCAGCAGCCACCGGGACAGGGGGGACTATGGCTACACCTTC. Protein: CASSHRDRGDYGYTF.

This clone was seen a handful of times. This CDR3 reads CASSVSGSSPYEQYF. The DNA for the CDR3 is TGTGCCAGTAGTGTCAGCGGGAGTAGTCCCTACGAGCAGTACTTC. The rearrangement links TRBV19 to TRBJ2-7; 8 nucleotides line up with TRBD2. CDR3 length: 15 amino acids. Looked up from germline, CDR1 is LNHDA and CDR2 is SQIVND (reference sequence). V lost 5 bases and J lost 2; bases outside the gene matches: 8.

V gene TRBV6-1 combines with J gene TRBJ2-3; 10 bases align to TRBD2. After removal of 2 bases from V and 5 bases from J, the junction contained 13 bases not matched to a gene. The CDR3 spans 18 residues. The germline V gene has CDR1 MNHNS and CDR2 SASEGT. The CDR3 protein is CASSESGISGREQDTQYF. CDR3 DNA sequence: TGTGCCAGCAGTGAAAGTGGGATAAGCGGGAGGGAACAAGATACGCAGTATTTT.

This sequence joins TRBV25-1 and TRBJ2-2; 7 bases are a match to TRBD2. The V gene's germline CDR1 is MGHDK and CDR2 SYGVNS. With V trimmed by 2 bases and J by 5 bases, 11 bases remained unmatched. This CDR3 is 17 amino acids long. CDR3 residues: CASSETAGVSGTGELFF. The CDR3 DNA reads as TGTGCCAGCAGTGAAACTGCGGGGGTGTCAGGAACCGGGGAGCTGTTTTTT.

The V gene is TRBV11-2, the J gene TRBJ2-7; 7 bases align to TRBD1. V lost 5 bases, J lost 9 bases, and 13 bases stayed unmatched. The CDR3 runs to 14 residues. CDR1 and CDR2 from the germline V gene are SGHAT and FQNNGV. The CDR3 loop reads CASSPDRITTGQYF. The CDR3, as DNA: TGTGCCAGCAGCCCGGACAGGATTACAACCGGGCAGTACTTC.

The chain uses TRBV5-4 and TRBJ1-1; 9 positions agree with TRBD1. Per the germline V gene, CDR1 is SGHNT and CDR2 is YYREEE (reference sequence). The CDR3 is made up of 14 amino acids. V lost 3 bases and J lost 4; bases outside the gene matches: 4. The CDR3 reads CASSSGTGTTEAFF. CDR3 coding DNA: TGTGCCAGCAGCTCGGGGACAGGGACCACTGAAGCTTTCTTT.

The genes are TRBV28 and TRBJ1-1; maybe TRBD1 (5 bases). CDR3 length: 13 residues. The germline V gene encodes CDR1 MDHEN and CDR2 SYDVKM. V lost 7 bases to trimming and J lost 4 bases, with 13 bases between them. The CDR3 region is CASNPGSGTEAFF. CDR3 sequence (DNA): TGTGCCAGCAACCCAGGGTCGGGCACTGAAGCTTTCTTT.

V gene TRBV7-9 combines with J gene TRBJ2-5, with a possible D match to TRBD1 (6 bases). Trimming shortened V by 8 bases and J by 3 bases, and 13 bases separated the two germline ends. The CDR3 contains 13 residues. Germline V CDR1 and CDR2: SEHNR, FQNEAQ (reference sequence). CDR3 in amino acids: CASPRGTEETQYF. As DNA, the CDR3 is TGTGCCAGCCCGAGGGGGACGGAAGAGACCCAGTACTTC.

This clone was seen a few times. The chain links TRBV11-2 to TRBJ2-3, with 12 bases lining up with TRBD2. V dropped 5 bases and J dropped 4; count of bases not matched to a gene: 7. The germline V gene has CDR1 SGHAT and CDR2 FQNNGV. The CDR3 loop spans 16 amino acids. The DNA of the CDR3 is TGTGCCAGCAGCATTAGACTAGCGGGAGCCCCAGATACGCAGTATTTT. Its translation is CASSIRLAGAPDTQYF.

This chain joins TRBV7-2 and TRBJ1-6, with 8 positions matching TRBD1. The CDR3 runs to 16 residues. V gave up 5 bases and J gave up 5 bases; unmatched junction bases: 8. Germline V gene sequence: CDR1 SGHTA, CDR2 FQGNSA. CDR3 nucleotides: TGTGCCAGCAGCCCGCGGACAGGGTCGAATAATTCACCCCTCCACTTT. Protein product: CASSPRTGSNNSPLHF.

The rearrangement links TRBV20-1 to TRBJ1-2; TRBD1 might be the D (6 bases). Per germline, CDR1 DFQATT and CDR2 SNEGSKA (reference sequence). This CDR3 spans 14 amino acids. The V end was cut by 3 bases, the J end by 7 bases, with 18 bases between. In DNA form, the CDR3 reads TGCAGTGCTAGTAAGGCAGCGCTAGGGGGTGGCTACACCTTC. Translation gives CSASKAALGGGYTF.

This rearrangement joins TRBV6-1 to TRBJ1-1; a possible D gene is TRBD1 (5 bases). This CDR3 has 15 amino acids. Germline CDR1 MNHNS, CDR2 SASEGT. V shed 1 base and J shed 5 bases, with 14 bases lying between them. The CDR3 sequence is CASSEEGPWGTEAFF. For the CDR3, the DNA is TGTGCCAGCAGTGAAGAGGGGCCCTGGGGAACTGAAGCTTTCTTT.

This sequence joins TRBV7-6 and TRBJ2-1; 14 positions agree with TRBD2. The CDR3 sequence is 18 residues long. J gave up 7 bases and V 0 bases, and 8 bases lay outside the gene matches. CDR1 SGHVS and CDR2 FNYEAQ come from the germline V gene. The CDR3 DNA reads TGTGCCAGCAGCTTAGCTGTGTTTTGGACTAGCGGGAGGAATGAGCAGTTCTTC. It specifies CASSLAVFWTSGRNEQFF.

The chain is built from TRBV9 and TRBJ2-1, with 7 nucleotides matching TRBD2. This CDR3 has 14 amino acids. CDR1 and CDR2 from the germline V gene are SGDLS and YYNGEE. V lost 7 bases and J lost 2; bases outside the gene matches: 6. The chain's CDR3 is CASEGGSPYNEQFF. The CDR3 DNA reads TGTGCCAGCGAGGGCGGGAGTCCCTACAATGAGCAGTTCTTC.

In DNA form, the CDR3 reads TGTGCCTTCGTCAGTAGGGGCACTGAAGCTTTCTTT. It codes for CAFVSRGTEAFF. The V and J genes are TRBV30 and TRBJ1-1, with D perhaps matching TRBD1 (5 bases). Germline V gene data show CDR1 as GTSNPN and CDR2 as SVGIG (reference sequence). Trimming left V 7 bases short and J 4 bases short, with 13 bases between. CDR3 length: 12 amino acids.

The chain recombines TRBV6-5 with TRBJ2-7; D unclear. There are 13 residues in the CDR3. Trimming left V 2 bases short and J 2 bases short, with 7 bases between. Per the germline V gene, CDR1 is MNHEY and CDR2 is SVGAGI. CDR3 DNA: TGTGCCAGCAGTTACAGTGGGCCCTACGAGCAGTACTTC. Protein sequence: CASSYSGPYEQYF.

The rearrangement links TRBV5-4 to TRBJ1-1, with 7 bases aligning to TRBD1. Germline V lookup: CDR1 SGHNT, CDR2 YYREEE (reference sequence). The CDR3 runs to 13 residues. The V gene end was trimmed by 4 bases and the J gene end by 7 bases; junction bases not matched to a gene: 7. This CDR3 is CASSADRDGEAFF. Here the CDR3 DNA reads TGTGCCAGCAGCGCCGACAGGGATGGTGAAGCTTTCTTT.

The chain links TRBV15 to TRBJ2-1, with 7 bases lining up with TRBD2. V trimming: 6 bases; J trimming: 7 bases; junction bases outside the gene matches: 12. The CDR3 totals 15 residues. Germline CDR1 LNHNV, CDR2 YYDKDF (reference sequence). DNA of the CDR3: TGTGCCACCAGGCAGAACGGGGGGATGTCTAATGAGCAGTTCTTC. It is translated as CATRQNGGMSNEQFF.

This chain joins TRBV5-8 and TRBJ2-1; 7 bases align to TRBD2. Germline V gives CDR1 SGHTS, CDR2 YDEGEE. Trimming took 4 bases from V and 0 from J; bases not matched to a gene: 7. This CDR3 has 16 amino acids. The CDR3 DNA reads TGTGCCAGCAGCGGGAAGGCGGGGGTCTCCTACAATGAGCAGTTCTTC. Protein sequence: CASSGKAGVSYNEQFF.

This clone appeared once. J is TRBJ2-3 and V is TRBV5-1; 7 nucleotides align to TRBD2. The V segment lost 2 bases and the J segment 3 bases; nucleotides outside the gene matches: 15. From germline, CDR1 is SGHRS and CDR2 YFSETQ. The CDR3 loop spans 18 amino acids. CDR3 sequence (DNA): TGCGCCAGCAGCTTTTTTAGCCCTGGTGCGGGAGCGACAGATACGCAGTATTTT. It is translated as CASSFFSPGAGATDTQYF.

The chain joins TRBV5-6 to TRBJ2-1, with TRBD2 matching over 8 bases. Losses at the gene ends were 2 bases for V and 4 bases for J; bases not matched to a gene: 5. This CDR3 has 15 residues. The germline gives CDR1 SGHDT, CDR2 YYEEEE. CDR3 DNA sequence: TGTGCCAGCAGCTTCGGACTAGCTTCATACAATGAGCAGTTCTTC. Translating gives CASSFGLASYNEQFF.

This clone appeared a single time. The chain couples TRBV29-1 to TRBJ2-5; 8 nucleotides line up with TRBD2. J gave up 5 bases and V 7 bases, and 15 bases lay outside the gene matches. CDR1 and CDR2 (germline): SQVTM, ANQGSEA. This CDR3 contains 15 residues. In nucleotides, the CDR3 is TGCAGCGCCGCATTATTGCGGGAGGTTGGTGAGACCCAGTACTTC. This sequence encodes CSAALLREVGETQYF. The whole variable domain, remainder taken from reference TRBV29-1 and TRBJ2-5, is SAVISQKPSRDICQRGTSLTIQCQVDSQVTMMFWYRQQPGQSLTLIATANQGSEATYESGFVIDKFPISRPNLTFSTLTVSNMSPEDSSIYLCSAALLREVGETQYFGPGTRLLVL.